This is a list of T cell receptor beta chains from one sample in a study of radiotherapy plus CTLA-4 blockade in lung cancer. Libraries were prepared by immunoSEQ multiplex PCR; TCRdb keeps only in-frame clonotypes and omits some of them. The sample consists of about 62,000 clones, 60% to 80% of them appearing once. Sequenced material: peripheral blood, taken from a patient treated with radiotherapy plus ipilimumab. These receptors were obtained from a human donor with non-small cell lung cancer who had a complete response to radiotherapy plus ipilimumab. Both conserved end residues are part of each CDR3. A D gene is named only where the DNA matches it firmly. Not all rows give a size; the values are once, few, many and, for expanded clones, a class.

>TRBJ2-7|-|TRBD2|TRBV9
TGTGCCAGCAGCGCAAGGGACTACTCCTACGAGCAGTACTTC
CASSARDYSYEQYF
>TRBJ2-1|-|-|TRBV4-1
TGCGCCAGCAGCCCCCAATTCCACAATGAGCAGTTCTTC
CASSPQFHNEQFF
>TRBJ1-5|once|-|TRBV19
TGTGCCAGTAGTCTTGCAGGCGGGCAGCCCCAGCATTTT
CASSLAGGQPQHF
>TRBJ2-7|-|-|TRBV28
TGTGCCAGCAGTTTGGCGGACTACTACGAGCAGTACTTC
CASSLADYYEQYF
>TRBJ1-1|-|-|TRBV9
TGTGCCAGCAGCTCTACAGCGAACACTGAAGCTTTCTTT
CASSSTANTEAFF
>TRBJ2-7|few|-|TRBV5-6
TGTGCCAGCAGCTTTAATTTGGAGCAGTACTTC
CASSFNLEQYF
>TRBJ1-2|-|-|TRBV5-6
TGTGCCAGCAGCTTTATAGGGGATGCTGGCTACACCTTC
CASSFIGDAGYTF
>TRBJ1-4|-|-|TRBV6-1
TGTGCCAGCAGTGTTGCCCAGGGGTTTAATGAAAAACTGTTTTTT
CASSVAQGFNEKLFF
>TRBJ2-2|-|-|TRBV5-4
TGTGCCAGCAGTCATGGGGCAGGCGGGGAGCTGTTTTTT
CASSHGAGGELFF
>TRBJ2-5|-|-|TRBV7-8
TGTGCCAGCAAAGGGAGAGATGAGACCCAGTACTTC
CASKGRDETQYF
>TRBJ1-2|-|TRBD1|TRBV6-6
TGTGCCAGCAGTTACTCCGGACAGGGGGAGCATGGCTACACCTTC
CASSYSGQGEHGYTF
>TRBJ2-7|-|TRBD1|TRBV18
TGTGCCAGCTCACCACCGGGACAGGGTGCCTACGAGCAGTACTTC
CASSPPGQGAYEQYF
>TRBJ2-3|-|-|TRBV14
TGTGCCAGCAGCCTAGCCGGGACACGGCCCACAGATACGCAGTATTTT
CASSLAGTRPTDTQYF
>TRBJ1-2|few|TRBD1|TRBV6-6
TGTGCCAGCAGTTCCACGGGACAGGCCTATGGCTACACCTTC
CASSSTGQAYGYTF
>TRBJ2-2|once|-|TRBV2
TGTGCCAGCAGTGAAGTGGCGGCCACCGGGGAGCTGTTTTTT
CASSEVAATGELFF
>TRBJ1-1|-|-|TRBV11-2
TGTGCCAGCAGCTTTTCAATGAACACTGAAGCTTTCTTT
CASSFSMNTEAFF
>TRBJ1-2|-|TRBD1|TRBV28
TGTGCCAGCAGTCTCGGACAGGGGATCTATGGCTACACCTTC
CASSLGQGIYGYTF
>TRBJ1-1|-|-|TRBV2
TGTGCCAGCAGGGGAGAGATGGGGGCTGCCTCCCGGGCTTTCTTT
CASRGEMGAASRAFF
>TRBJ1-2|-|TRBD1|TRBV4-1
TGCGCCAGCAGCCACCATCGGACAGGCGACTATGGCTACACCTTC
CASSHHRTGDYGYTF
>TRBJ1-5|medium-sized|-|TRBV5-8
TGTGCCAGCAGCTTGTCGGGACTCCTGGATCAGCCCCAGCATTTT
CASSLSGLLDQPQHF
>TRBJ1-1|-|TRBD1|TRBV18
TGTGCCAGCTCAGGACAGGTAAACGCTGAAGCTTTCTTT
CASSGQVNAEAFF
>TRBJ1-1|-|-|TRBV5-1
TGCGCCAGCAGCTTGGGGCTCAAGACTGAAGCTTTCTTT
CASSLGLKTEAFF